Listed here are 23 T cell receptor beta chains from one sample, sequenced in a study of cytomegalovirus exposure and HLA in healthy donors. PCR used 60 Vbeta primers and 13 Jbeta primers. The protocol was immunoSEQ multiplex PCR, while the TCRdb copy is restricted to in-frame clones and leaves out a portion. The table has approximately 150,000 clones, more than 60% seen once; the top ten hold 2% to 2.5%. Input material: PBMCs. These receptors were taken from a human donor in good health.

The chain joins TRBV21-1 to TRBJ2-1; TRBD1, the table's D call, was not compared with the DNA. TRBV21-1 is designated a pseudogene. The CDR3 covers 16 residues. CDR3 protein: CASSKGQGFSYNEQFF. For the CDR3, the DNA is TGTGCCAGCAGCAAGGGACAGGGGTTCTCCTACAATGAGCAGTTCTTC.

J is TRBJ1-5 and V is TRBV4-1, with TRBD1 identical over 8 bases. J was trimmed by 7 bases and V by 1 base; bases with no gene match: 3. The length of the CDR3 is 14 residues. Germline assignment: CDR1 MGHRA and CDR2 YSYEKL. The CDR3: CASSQGTGIQPQHF. CDR3 DNA sequence: TGCGCCAGCAGCCAAGGGACAGGGATACAGCCCCAGCATTTT.

This chain links TRBV7-8 with TRBJ1-2; 8 positions agree with TRBD1. CDR1 SGHVS and CDR2 FQNEAQ come from the germline V gene. The CDR3 runs 17 residues. Trimming removed 4 bases from V and 1 base from J; junction bases left unmatched: 11. CDR3 amino acids: CASSSDSGGANNYGYTF. CDR3 sequence (DNA): TGTGCCAGCAGCTCCGATTCAGGGGGCGCGAATAACTATGGCTACACCTTC.

This clone turned up a few times. The gene calls are TRBV19 and TRBJ2-7; TRBD2 might be the D (5 bases). CDR3 length: 13 residues. Trimming took off 1 base at V and 5 bases at J, with 9 bases between the two ends. Germline loops: CDR1 LNHDA, CDR2 SQIVND (reference sequence). This chain's CDR3 is CASSIVAGDEQYF. CDR3 in DNA: TGTGCCAGTAGTATAGTGGCCGGGGACGAGCAGTACTTC.

The J gene is TRBJ1-1, the V gene TRBV6-5; D is unclear. Trimming cost V 4 bases and J 7 bases, with 10 bases left between them. This CDR3 spans 12 amino acids. From germline, CDR1 is MNHEY and CDR2 SVGAGI. CDR3 DNA sequence: TGTGCCAGCAGTTCACTTGGTCTTGAAGCTTTCTTT. It encodes CASSSLGLEAFF.

This clone has more than one count but fewer than ten. The rearrangement uses TRBV4-1 and TRBJ1-3; the match to TRBD1 covers 7 bases. V was clipped by 4 bases and J by 4 bases; unmatched bases: 1. The CDR3 consists of 13 residues. Germline V lookup: CDR1 MGHRA, CDR2 YSYEKL. CDR3 nucleotide sequence: TGCGCCAGCAGCCCAGGGGGAGGAAACACCATATATTTT. Translating gives CASSPGGGNTIYF.

This clone was counted once. V is TRBV5-1 and J is TRBJ2-5, with TRBD1 as a possible D gene (5 bases). TRBJ2-7 explains the end of the DNA better; the J call may be wrong. Germline V gene lookup returns CDR1 SGHRS and CDR2 YFSETQ. The CDR3 totals 14 residues. The CDR3 DNA is TGCGCCAGCAGCTTCGGACACAGCTCCTACGAGCAGTACTTC. Translating it yields CASSFGHSSYEQYF.

Concerning this clone: The sample contains more than one DNA sequence encoding this CDR3. The chain joins TRBV6-1 to TRBJ2-3; 10 bases line up with TRBD2. The V gene end was trimmed by 6 bases and the J gene end by 5 bases; junction bases not matched to a gene: 8. Germline lookup yields CDR1 MNHNS and CDR2 SASEGT. The length of the CDR3 is 15 residues. The CDR3, as DNA: TGTGCCAGCAGCACAAGCGGGGGGGCCGGAGATACGCAGTATTTT. As protein: CASSTSGGAGDTQYF.

The chain couples TRBV5-8 to TRBJ1-1; 9 bases fit TRBD1. The germline gives CDR1 SGHTS, CDR2 YDEGEE. Losses at the gene ends were 2 bases for V and 4 bases for J; bases not matched to a gene: 3. This CDR3 has 14 amino acids. This chain's CDR3 is CASSFTGGGTEAFF. CDR3 DNA: TGTGCCAGCAGCTTTACAGGGGGCGGCACTGAAGCTTTCTTT. Drawing the rest from reference TRBV5-8 and TRBJ1-1, the complete variable domain is EAGVTQSPTHLIKTRGQQATLRCSPISGHTSVYWYQQALGLGLQFLLWYDEGEERNRGNFPPRFSGRQFPNYSSELNVNALELEDSALYLCASSFTGGGTEAFFGQGTRLTVV.

The V gene is TRBV9, the J gene TRBJ2-3; D unresolved. CDR3 length: 12 amino acids. Germline V gene data show CDR1 as SGDLS and CDR2 as YYNGEE. V gave up 3 bases and J gave up 2 bases, with 4 bases separating them. Here the CDR3 DNA reads TGTGCCAGCAGCGGCTACACAGATACGCAGTATTTT. Its translation is CASSGYTDTQYF.

This clone showed up just a few times. CDR3 amino acids: CASSPVVATNEKLFF. The CDR3, as DNA: TGTGCCAGCTCCCCCGTCGTTGCAACTAATGAAAAACTGTTTTTT. V and J are TRBV18 and TRBJ1-4; D not resolved. V was shortened by 6 bases and J by 0 bases, with 11 bases between the two germline ends. This CDR3 is built from 15 residues. Germline CDR1 reads KGHSH; CDR2 reads LQKENI. Full variable domain (remainder filled in from reference TRBV18 and TRBJ1-4): NAGVMQNPRHLVRRRGQEARLRCSPMKGHSHVYWYRQLPEEGLKFMVYLQKENIIDESGMPKERFSAEFPKEGPSILRIQQVVRGDSAAYFCASSPVVATNEKLFFGSGTQLSVL.

The chain recombines TRBV25-1 with TRBJ2-3, with TRBD2 matching 8 bases. The germline V gene has CDR1 MGHDK and CDR2 SYGVNS. The CDR3 is made up of 16 amino acids. V shed 1 base, J shed 1 base, and the junction held 4 bases outside the gene matches. The CDR3, as DNA: TGTGCCAGCAGTGAATTTTTGCGGGGGGGCACAGATACGCAGTATTTT. Its translation is CASSEFLRGGTDTQYF.

The rearrangement uses TRBV2 and TRBJ1-1; the match to TRBD1 covers 8 bases. There are 11 residues in the CDR3. V was clipped by 11 bases and J by 7 bases; unmatched bases: 6. Germline V gives CDR1 SNHLY, CDR2 FYNNEI. The DNA of the CDR3 is TGTGCCTCGACAGGGGATTTTGAAGCTTTCTTT. It codes for CASTGDFEAFF.

With respect to this clone: The DNA is left out, because the CDR3 cannot be placed on it with certainty; the CDR3 is given as TCRdb lists it. V gene TRBV5-1 combines with J gene TRBJ1-1. Germline CDR1 and CDR2: SGHRS and YFSETQ. The CDR3 is 14 residues long, ends included. This CDR3 is CASSFGEGNTEAFF.

The chain has TRBV12-5 and TRBJ2-7; 10 bases fit TRBD2. V lost 6 bases, J lost 4 bases, and 9 bases stayed unmatched. The CDR3 covers 15 residues. Germline CDR1 reads LGHNT; CDR2 reads FRNRAP. The CDR3 loop is CASGSSQRGGYEQYF. The CDR3 DNA is TGTGCTAGTGGCTCCTCCCAGCGGGGGGGGTACGAGCAGTACTTC.

This chain uses TRBV11-3 with TRBJ2-5; 9 bases match TRBD1. This CDR3 contains 15 residues. CDR1 is SGHNT, CDR2 YENEEA, per germline. The J segment lost 2 bases and the V segment lost 5 bases, leaving 6 bases of the junction unmatched. The CDR3 region is CASSQGGQGQETQYF. The CDR3 DNA sequence: TGTGCCAGCAGCCAAGGGGGACAGGGACAAGAGACCCAGTACTTC.

The chain links TRBV7-9 to TRBJ1-2; D possibly corresponds to TRBD1 (5 bases). V was shortened by 5 bases and J by 7 bases, with 20 bases between the two germline ends. This CDR3 is built from 15 residues. Germline lookup yields CDR1 SEHNR and CDR2 FQNEAQ (reference sequence). The CDR3: CASSTLDRGGLGYTF. For the CDR3, the DNA is TGTGCCAGCAGCACTCTGGATCGGGGGGGTCTTGGCTACACCTTC. Looking up the rest from reference TRBV7-9 and TRBJ1-2 gives the full variable domain: DTGVSQNPRHKITKRGQNVTFRCDPISEHNRLYWYRQTLGQGPEFLTYFQNEAQLEKSRLLSDRFSAERPKGSFSTLEIQRTEQGDSAMYLCASSTLDRGGLGYTFGSGTRLTVV.

V gene TRBV5-1 combines with J gene TRBJ2-7, with TRBD2 matching 8 bases. From germline, CDR1 is SGHRS and CDR2 YFSETQ. This CDR3 has 14 residues. V shed 4 bases and J 5 bases; nucleotides not matched to a gene: 8. The CDR3 here is CASSPEGLGHEQYF. The CDR3, as DNA: TGCGCCAGCAGCCCCGAGGGACTAGGACACGAGCAGTACTTC.

V usage is TRBV19 and J usage is TRBJ1-2; a weak D match, TRBD1 (5 bases). This CDR3 has 13 residues. V lost 5 bases to trimming and J lost 6 bases, with 13 bases between them. Germline V lookup: CDR1 LNHDA, CDR2 SQIVND (reference sequence). CDR3 sequence reads: CASSWVGGDGYTF. DNA for the CDR3: TGTGCCAGTAGTTGGGTCGGGGGGGATGGCTACACCTTC.

This clone is a singleton in its sample. CDR3 sequence (DNA): TGTGCCAGCAGCTTCCAGTTCTCTAGCACAGATACGCAGTATTTT. It yields the protein CASSFQFSSTDTQYF. The chain joins TRBV5-6 to TRBJ2-3, with D unclear. Deletions cut 2 bases from V and 0 bases from J, with 10 bases between. The germline gives CDR1 SGHDT, CDR2 YYEEEE. The CDR3 runs to 15 residues.

This clone occurred once. The genes are TRBV18 and TRBJ1-6; no clear D gene. The CDR3 sequence is 14 residues long. Trimming stripped 4 bases from V and 8 bases from J, with 12 bases between. From germline, CDR1 is KGHSH and CDR2 LQKENI. The CDR3 DNA reads as TGTGCCAGCTCACAGGAGGGTGGGGATTCACCCCTCCACTTT. Translating gives CASSQEGGDSPLHF.

This clone has just a few counts. The junction does not match germline at one end; this may be a read error. V gene TRBV11-2 combines with J gene TRBJ1-5; TRBD1 matches at 12 bases. The CDR3 extends over 16 amino acids. CDR1 and CDR2 (germline): SGHAT, FQNNGV. CDR3 in DNA: TGTGCCAGCAGCTTAGGCGGGACAGGGGGCAAACAGCCCCAGCATTTT. Translating it yields CASSLGGTGGKQPQHF.

This clone appeared a few times. The chain links TRBV7-9 to TRBJ2-3, with D tentatively TRBD1 (5 bases). With 11 bases removed from V and 1 base from J, the gap between germline ends came to 16 bases. The germline CDR1 and CDR2 sequences are SEHNR and FQNEAQ (reference sequence). There are 14 residues in the CDR3. The CDR3 here is CAAEDTLGTDTQYF. In DNA, the CDR3 is TGTGCCGCCGAGGACACCCTCGGCACAGATACGCAGTATTTT.